This T cell receptor beta chain was recovered during a study of lymphopenia after photon versus proton radiotherapy. Study results and caveats: Under photons, naive T cells and diversity fell while effector/memory populations rose.

Points on this clone: Its target is unknown.

TCRdb's copy holds only in-frame clones and misses some; the assay was immunoSEQ multiplex PCR. The table records 25,000 to 30,000 clones, 75% to 90% of them present only once. This CDR3 contains 16 residues. The V and J ends lost 6 bases and 4 bases, in that order; junction bases with no gene match: 5. In germline, CDR1 is SEHNR, CDR2 FQNEAQ (reference sequence). The sequenced sample was peripheral blood, obtained from a patient treated with photon-based radiotherapy. This TCR derives from a woman in her fifties or sixties with pancreatic cancer. The J gene is TRBJ2-5, the V gene TRBV7-9; 16 positions agree with TRBD2. DNA for the CDR3: TGTGCCAGCAGAGGGACTAGCGGGAGGGCCGGAGAGACCCAGTACTTC. Translation gives CASRGTSGRAGETQYF.